This T cell receptor beta chain was found in a study of PD-1 blockade in classical Hodgkin lymphoma. Specified time point: newly diagnosed, previously untreated cHL patient sample. Trimming shortened V by 6 bases and J by 4 bases, and 16 bases separated the two germline ends. Germline lookup yields CDR1 SGHRS and CDR2 YFSETQ. This CDR3 comprises 14 residues. The data were produced by immunoSEQ multiplex PCR, yet TCRdb's version contains in-frame clones alone and is incomplete. Here the sample spans about 47,000 clones, approximately 90% being singletons. The chain combines TRBV5-1 with TRBJ1-1; possibly TRBD1 for D (5 bases). This TCR was recovered from a human donor with classical Hodgkin lymphoma. Sequences were obtained from peripheral blood mononuclear cells (PBMCs). The CDR3 loop is CASTWKGAGTEAFF. The CDR3 DNA reads TGCGCCAGCACCTGGAAAGGGGCCGGCACTGAAGCTTTCTTT.